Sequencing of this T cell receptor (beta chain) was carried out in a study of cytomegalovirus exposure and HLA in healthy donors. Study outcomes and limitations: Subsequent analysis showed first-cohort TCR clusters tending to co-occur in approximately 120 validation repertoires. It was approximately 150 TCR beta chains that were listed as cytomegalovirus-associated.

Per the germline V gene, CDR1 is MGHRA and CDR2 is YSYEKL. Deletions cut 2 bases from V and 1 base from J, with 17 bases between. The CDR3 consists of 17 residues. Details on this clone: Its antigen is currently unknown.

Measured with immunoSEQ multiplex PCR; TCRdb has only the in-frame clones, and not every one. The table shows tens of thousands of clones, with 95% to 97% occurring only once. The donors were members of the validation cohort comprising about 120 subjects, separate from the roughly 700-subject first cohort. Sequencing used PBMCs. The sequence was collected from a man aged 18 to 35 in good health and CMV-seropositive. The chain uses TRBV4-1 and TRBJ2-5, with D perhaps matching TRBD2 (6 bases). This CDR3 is CASSQHGAGTPQETQYF. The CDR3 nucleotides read TGCGCCAGCAGCCAACATGGGGCTGGGACTCCCCAAGAGACCCAGTACTTC.